These 20 T cell receptor beta chains originate from one sample sequenced in a study of cytomegalovirus exposure and HLA in healthy donors. The PCR contained 60 Vbeta and 13 Jbeta primers. Libraries were prepared by immunoSEQ multiplex PCR; TCRdb keeps only in-frame clonotypes and omits some of them. The sample holds some 150,000 clones; around 86% are singletons and the top ten take under 3.5%. Sample: PBMCs. Every receptor here comes from a woman aged 30 to 39 in good health and CMV-seronegative.

The chain combines TRBV30 with TRBJ1-4; 7 bases are a match to TRBD1. Per germline, CDR1 GTSNPN and CDR2 SVGIG (reference sequence). J was trimmed by 0 bases and V by 4 bases; bases with no gene match: 2. The CDR3 runs 14 residues. In nucleotides, the CDR3 is TGTGCCTGGAACAGGGGATCAACTAATGAAAAACTGTTTTTT. Its translation: CAWNRGSTNEKLFF.

The chain uses TRBV7-3 and TRBJ2-1; the D gene is possibly TRBD1 (7 bases). The germline V gene has CDR1 SGHTA and CDR2 FQGTGA. V lost 3 bases and J lost 3, with 18 bases in between. The CDR3 length is 17 residues. CDR3 protein: CASSLERGTANYNEQFF. The CDR3 region has the DNA TGTGCCAGCAGCTTGGAACGCGGGACAGCTAACTACAATGAGCAGTTCTTC.

The V and J genes are TRBV4-1 and TRBJ2-1; 11 bases align to TRBD1. The CDR3 has 19 amino acids. V lost 0 bases, J lost 8 bases, and 15 bases stayed unmatched. Germline V CDR1 and CDR2: MGHRA, YSYEKL. CDR3 protein: CASSQDRAPWTGGADEQFF. Written as DNA, the CDR3 is TGCGCCAGCAGCCAAGATAGGGCCCCCTGGACAGGGGGCGCGGATGAGCAGTTCTTC.

The chain recombines TRBV7-8 with TRBJ2-7, with 8 bases identical to TRBD2. CDR1 and CDR2 (germline): SGHVS, FQNEAQ. After removal of 7 bases from V and 3 bases from J, the junction contained 11 bases not matched to a gene. The CDR3 is 15 amino acids. The CDR3 DNA reads as TGTGCCAGCAAGGCTAGCGGGCTTCGTCACTACGAGCAGTACTTC. Amino acids: CASKASGLRHYEQYF.

The rearrangement links TRBV29-1 to TRBJ1-2; 11 bases are a match to TRBD1. The CDR3 is 13 amino acids. V trimming: 4 bases; J trimming: 4 bases; junction bases outside the gene matches: 2. Germline-derived CDR1 and CDR2 are SQVTM and ANQGSEA. The CDR3 loop reads CSVVGQGAYGYTF. CDR3 in DNA: TGCAGCGTTGTTGGACAGGGGGCCTATGGCTACACCTTC. Supplemented by reference TRBV29-1 and TRBJ1-2, the full variable domain reads SAVISQKPSRDICQRGTSLTIQCQVDSQVTMMFWYRQQPGQSLTLIATANQGSEATYESGFVIDKFPISRPNLTFSTLTVSNMSPEDSSIYLCSVVGQGAYGYTFGSGTRLTVV.

V usage is TRBV6-5 and J usage is TRBJ2-6, with a tentative D call TRBD1 (6 bases). The CDR3 has 15 residues. Germline lookup yields CDR1 MNHEY and CDR2 SVGAGI. V lost 6 bases and J lost 4, with 13 bases in between. This CDR3 reads CASRSTGMGANVLTF. CDR3 nucleotides: TGTGCCAGCAGAAGTACAGGGATGGGGGCCAACGTCCTGACTTTC.

The rearrangement links TRBV6-5 to TRBJ1-5; 8 nucleotides agree with TRBD1. CDR3 size: 14 residues. The trim removed 5 bases at V and 2 bases at J, leaving 2 bases unmatched. Germline V gene data show CDR1 as MNHEY and CDR2 as SVGAGI. CDR3 sequence: CASSPDRGNQPQHF. The CDR3 bases are TGTGCCAGCAGTCCGGACAGGGGCAATCAGCCCCAGCATTTT.

V and J are TRBV7-2 and TRBJ1-1; the D gene is possibly TRBD1 (5 bases). This CDR3 region has 17 residues. The V end was cut by 5 bases, the J end by 1 base, with 20 bases between. The germline V gene has CDR1 SGHTA and CDR2 FQGNSA. The CDR3 DNA reads TGTGCCAGCAGCCCACTGAGATCAGGGATACAGAACACTGAAGCTTTCTTT. Residues: CASSPLRSGIQNTEAFF.

This sequence joins TRBV6-1 and TRBJ1-6; 9 bases line up with TRBD1. V was clipped by 3 bases and J by 8 bases; unmatched bases: 8. The V gene's germline CDR1 is MNHNS and CDR2 SASEGT. The CDR3 is made up of 16 amino acids. CDR3 DNA sequence: TGTGCCAGCAGTGACCGGGACAGGGTGGAGGATTCACCCCTCCACTTT. Translated: CASSDRDRVEDSPLHF.

The CDR3 bases are TGCAGCGTTTCCGGGACAGGGGGCACTGAAGCTTTCTTT. As protein: CSVSGTGGTEAFF. The chain employs TRBV29-1 and TRBJ1-1, with TRBD1 matching over 11 bases. The V gene end was trimmed by 5 bases and the J gene end by 4 bases; junction bases not matched to a gene: 3. The CDR3 is 13 amino acids. CDR1 is SQVTM and CDR2 is ANQGSEA in the germline V gene.

V and J are TRBV7-3 and TRBJ1-3; D call uncertain. The CDR3 has 16 amino acids. Trimming cost V 5 bases and J 2 bases, with 16 bases left between them. Looked up from germline, CDR1 is SGHTA and CDR2 is FQGTGA. The CDR3 region is CASSPGPGSAGNTIYF. The DNA of the CDR3 is TGTGCCAGCAGCCCCGGTCCGGGTTCGGCTGGAAACACCATATATTTT.

The rearrangement uses TRBV30 and TRBJ2-1, with 7 bases matching TRBD2. This CDR3 comprises 13 residues. Germline values: CDR1 GTSNPN, CDR2 SVGIG (reference sequence). V lost 7 bases to trimming and J lost 0 bases; unmatched junction nucleotides: 3. In DNA, the CDR3 is TGTGCCTACTCTAGCGGCTCCTACAATGAGCAGTTCTTC. Protein sequence: CAYSSGSYNEQFF.

The V call is TRBV27, the J call TRBJ2-5; the D gene is possibly TRBD2 (7 bases). The DNA end lines up better with TRBJ2-7; the J call may be wrong. Per the germline V gene, CDR1 is MNHEY and CDR2 is SMNVEV (reference sequence). The length of the CDR3 is 14 residues. CDR3 DNA sequence: TGTGCCAGCAGTTTTGACGGGGGGCCCTACGAGCAGTACTTC. It is translated as CASSFDGGPYEQYF.

V usage is TRBV5-8 and J usage is TRBJ1-2; 9 bases are a match to TRBD1. Germline V lookup: CDR1 SGHTS, CDR2 YDEGEE. This CDR3 is 15 amino acids long. Trimming took 1 base from V and 5 from J; bases not matched to a gene: 6. In DNA form, the CDR3 reads TGTGCCAGCAGCTTGATAGGACAGGGGCAATATGGCTACACCTTC. This encodes CASSLIGQGQYGYTF.

The gene calls are TRBV9 and TRBJ1-4, with D maybe TRBD1 (6 bases). V was clipped by 3 bases and J by 8 bases, with 20 bases between them. Germline-derived CDR1 and CDR2 are SGDLS and YYNGEE. The CDR3 covers 16 residues. The CDR3: CASSGSSVPGGEKLFF. The CDR3 DNA reads as TGTGCCAGCAGCGGGTCCTCGGTTCCGGGGGGCGAAAAACTGTTTTTT.

V and J are TRBV6-6 and TRBJ1-5; D not certain. V dropped 7 bases and J dropped 7 bases, with 14 bases sitting between them. The CDR3 has 13 residues. The germline gives CDR1 MNHNY, CDR2 SVGAGI (reference sequence). CDR3 region: CASIARSGQPQHF. CDR3 nucleotide sequence: TGTGCCAGCATTGCACGGAGCGGGCAGCCCCAGCATTTT.

The V call is TRBV28, the J call TRBJ1-2; 7 bases align to TRBD1. The CDR3 has 14 residues. CDR1 is MDHEN and CDR2 is SYDVKM in the germline V gene. The trim removed 6 bases at V and 8 bases at J, leaving 12 bases unmatched. The CDR3 DNA reads TGTGCCAGCAGATCCCGCCCGACAGGGTGGGGCTACACCTTC. This sequence encodes CASRSRPTGWGYTF.

V usage is TRBV7-9 and J usage is TRBJ2-7, with TRBD2 matching 13 bases. Trimming removed 6 bases from V and 4 bases from J; junction bases left unmatched: 6. Looked up from germline, CDR1 is SEHNR and CDR2 is FQNEAQ (reference sequence). The CDR3 consists of 15 residues. The CDR3 region is CASSSGLAGRYEQYF. In DNA form, the CDR3 reads TGTGCCAGCAGTTCGGGACTAGCGGGACGATACGAGCAGTACTTC. Filled out from reference TRBV7-9 and TRBJ2-7, the complete variable domain reads DTGVSQNPRHKITKRGQNVTFRCDPISEHNRLYWYRQTLGQGPEFLTYFQNEAQLEKSRLLSDRFSAERPKGSFSTLEIQRTEQGDSAMYLCASSSGLAGRYEQYFGPGTRLTVT.

The gene calls are TRBV5-1 and TRBJ2-6; TRBD1 aligns across 7 bases. J gave up 4 bases and V 0 bases, and 4 bases lay outside the gene matches. This CDR3 region has 16 residues. CDR1 is SGHRS, CDR2 YFSETQ, per germline. For the CDR3, the DNA is TGCGCCAGCAGCTTGGCACAGGGGTCCGGGGCCAACGTCCTGACTTTC. Amino acids: CASSLAQGSGANVLTF.

The gene calls are TRBV18 and TRBJ2-3; TRBD1 might be the D (6 bases). Trimming shortened V by 4 bases and J by 3 bases, and 11 bases separated the two germline ends. Germline CDR1 KGHSH, CDR2 LQKENI. This CDR3 is built from 14 residues. CDR3 sequence: CASSRWTETDTQYF. CDR3 sequence (DNA): TGTGCCAGCTCACGCTGGACAGAGACAGATACGCAGTATTTT.